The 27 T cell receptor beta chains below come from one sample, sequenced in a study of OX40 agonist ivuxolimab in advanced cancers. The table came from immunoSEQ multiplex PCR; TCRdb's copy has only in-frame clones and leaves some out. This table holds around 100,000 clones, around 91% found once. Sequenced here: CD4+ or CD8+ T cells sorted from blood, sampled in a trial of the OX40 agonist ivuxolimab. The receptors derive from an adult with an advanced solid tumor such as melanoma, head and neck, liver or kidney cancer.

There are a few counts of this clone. The CDR3 spells CASSWTDNTGELFF. The DNA of the CDR3 is TGTGCCAGCAGTTGGACAGATAACACCGGGGAGCTGTTTTTT. The chain uses TRBV6-5 and TRBJ2-2, with D possibly matching TRBD1 (6 bases). CDR3 size: 14 residues. The ends were cut back, 4 bases at V and 2 bases at J, with 8 bases in the middle. Germline V lookup: CDR1 MNHEY, CDR2 SVGAGI.

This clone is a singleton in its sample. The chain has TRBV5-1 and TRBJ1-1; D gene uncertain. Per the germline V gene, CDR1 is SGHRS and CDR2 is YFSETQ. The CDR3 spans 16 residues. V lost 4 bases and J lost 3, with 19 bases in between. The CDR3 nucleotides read TGCGCCAGCAGCAGTGGGGTGGGGATCGGGGACACTGAAGCTTTCTTT. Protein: CASSSGVGIGDTEAFF.

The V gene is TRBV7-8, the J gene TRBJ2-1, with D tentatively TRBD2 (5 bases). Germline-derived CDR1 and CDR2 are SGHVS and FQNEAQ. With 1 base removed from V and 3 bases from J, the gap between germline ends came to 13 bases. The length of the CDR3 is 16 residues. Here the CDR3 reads CASSLVEGLRYNEQFF. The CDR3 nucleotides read TGTGCCAGCAGCTTAGTTGAGGGCCTTCGCTACAATGAGCAGTTCTTC.

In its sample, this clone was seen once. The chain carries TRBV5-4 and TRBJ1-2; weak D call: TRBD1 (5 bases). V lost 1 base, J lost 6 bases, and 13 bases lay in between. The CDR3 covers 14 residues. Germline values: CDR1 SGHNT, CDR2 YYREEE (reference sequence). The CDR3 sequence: CASSLSRVRDGYTF. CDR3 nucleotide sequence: TGTGCCAGCAGCTTGAGCAGGGTGAGGGATGGCTACACCTTC.

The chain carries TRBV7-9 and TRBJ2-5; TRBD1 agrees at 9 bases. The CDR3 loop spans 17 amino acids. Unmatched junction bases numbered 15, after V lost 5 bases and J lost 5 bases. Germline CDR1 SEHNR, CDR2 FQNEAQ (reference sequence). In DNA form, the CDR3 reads TGTGCCAGCAGCACGGGACAGGGTGTGGTGAGGTTGGAGACCCAGTACTTC. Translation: CASSTGQGVVRLETQYF.

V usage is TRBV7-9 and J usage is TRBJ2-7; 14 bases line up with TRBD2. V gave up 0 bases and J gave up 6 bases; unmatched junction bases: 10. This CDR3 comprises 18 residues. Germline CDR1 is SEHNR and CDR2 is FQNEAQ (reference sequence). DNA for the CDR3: TGTGCCAGCAGCTTAGCGCCAGGGACTAGCGGGAGAAGAAGCGAGCAGTACTTC. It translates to CASSLAPGTSGRRSEQYF.

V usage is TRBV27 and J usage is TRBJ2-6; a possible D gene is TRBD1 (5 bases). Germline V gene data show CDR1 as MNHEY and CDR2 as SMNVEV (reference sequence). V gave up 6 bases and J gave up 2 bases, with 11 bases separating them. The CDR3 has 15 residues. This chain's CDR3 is CASRPQGPGANVLTF. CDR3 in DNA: TGTGCCAGCAGGCCTCAGGGCCCTGGGGCCAACGTCCTGACTTTC.

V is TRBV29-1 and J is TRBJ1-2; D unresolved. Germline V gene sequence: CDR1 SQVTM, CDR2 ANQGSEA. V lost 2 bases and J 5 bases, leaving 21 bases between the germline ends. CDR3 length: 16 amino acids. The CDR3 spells CSVESVRGDTGYGYTF. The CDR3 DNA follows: TGCAGCGTTGAAAGCGTGCGGGGAGACACTGGGTATGGCTACACCTTC.

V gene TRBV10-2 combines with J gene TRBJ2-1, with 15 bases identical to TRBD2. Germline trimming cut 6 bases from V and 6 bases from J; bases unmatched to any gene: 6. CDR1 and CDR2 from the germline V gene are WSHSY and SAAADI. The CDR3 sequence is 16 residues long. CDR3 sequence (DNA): TGCGCCAGCAGGCCAGGGACTAGCGGGGGGCGCAATGAGCAGTTCTTC. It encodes CASRPGTSGGRNEQFF.

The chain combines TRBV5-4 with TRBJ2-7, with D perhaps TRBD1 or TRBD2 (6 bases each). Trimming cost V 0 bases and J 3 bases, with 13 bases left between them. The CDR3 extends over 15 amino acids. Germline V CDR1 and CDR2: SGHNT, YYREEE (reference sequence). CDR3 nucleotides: TGTGCCAGCAGCTTGGGAGGGGGGAAGAGCTACGAGCAGTACTTC. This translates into CASSLGGGKSYEQYF.

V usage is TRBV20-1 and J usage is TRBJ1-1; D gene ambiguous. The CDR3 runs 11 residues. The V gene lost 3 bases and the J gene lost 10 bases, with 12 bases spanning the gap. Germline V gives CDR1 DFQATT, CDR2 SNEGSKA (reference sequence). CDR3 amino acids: CSASPLLLAFF. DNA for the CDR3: TGCAGTGCTAGTCCGCTACTTCTAGCTTTCTTT.

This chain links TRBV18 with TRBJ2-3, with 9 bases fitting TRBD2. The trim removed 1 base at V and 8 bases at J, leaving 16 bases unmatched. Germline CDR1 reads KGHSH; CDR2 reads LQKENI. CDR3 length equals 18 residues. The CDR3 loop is CASSPLVPRGGAGGTQYF. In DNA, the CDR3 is TGTGCCAGCTCACCACTGGTGCCCCGCGGGGGGGCTGGGGGTACGCAGTATTTT.

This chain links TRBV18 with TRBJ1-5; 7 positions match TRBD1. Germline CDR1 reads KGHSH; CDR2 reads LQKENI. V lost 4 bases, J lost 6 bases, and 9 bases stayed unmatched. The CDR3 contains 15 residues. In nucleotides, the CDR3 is TGTGCCAGCTCACTAAAAGGACAGGTTCCTCAGCCCCAGCATTTT. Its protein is CASSLKGQVPQPQHF.

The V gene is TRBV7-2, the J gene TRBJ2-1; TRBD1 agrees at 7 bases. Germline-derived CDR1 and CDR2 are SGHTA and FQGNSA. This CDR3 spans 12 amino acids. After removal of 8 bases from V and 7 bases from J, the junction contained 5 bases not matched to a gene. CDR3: CASRQGRNEQFF. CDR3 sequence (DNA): TGTGCCAGCCGACAGGGACGGAATGAGCAGTTCTTC.

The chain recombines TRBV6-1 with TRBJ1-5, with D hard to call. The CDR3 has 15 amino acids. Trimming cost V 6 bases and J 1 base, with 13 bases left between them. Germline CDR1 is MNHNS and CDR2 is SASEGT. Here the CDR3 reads CASRLTLGSNQPQHF. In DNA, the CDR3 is TGTGCCAGCAGATTGACCTTAGGAAGCAATCAGCCCCAGCATTTT.

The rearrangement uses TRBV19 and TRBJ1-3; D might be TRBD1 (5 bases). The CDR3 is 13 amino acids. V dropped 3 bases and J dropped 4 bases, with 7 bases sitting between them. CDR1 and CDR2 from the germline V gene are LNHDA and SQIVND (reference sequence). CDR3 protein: CASSIRGGNTIYF. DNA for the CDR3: TGTGCCAGTAGTATTAGGGGCGGAAACACCATATATTTT.

CDR3: CASSPGTRAGTQYF. The CDR3, as DNA: TGTGCCAGCAGCCCAGGGACTAGGGCTGGTACGCAGTATTTT. J is TRBJ2-3 and V is TRBV11-2; 8 bases are a match to TRBD2. From germline, CDR1 is SGHAT and CDR2 FQNNGV. The J segment lost 8 bases and the V segment lost 5 bases, leaving 9 bases of the junction unmatched. This CDR3 spans 14 amino acids. The whole variable domain, filled in from reference TRBV11-2 and TRBJ2-3, reads EAGVAQSPRYKIIEKRQSVAFWCNPISGHATLYWYQQILGQGPKLLIQFQNNGVVDDSQLPKDRFSAERLKGVDSTLKIQPAKLEDSAVYLCASSPGTRAGTQYFGPGTRLTVL.

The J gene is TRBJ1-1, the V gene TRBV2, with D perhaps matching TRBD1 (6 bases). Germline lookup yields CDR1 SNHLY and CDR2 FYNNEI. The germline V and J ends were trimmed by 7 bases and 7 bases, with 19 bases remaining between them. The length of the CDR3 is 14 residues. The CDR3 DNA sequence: TGTGCCAGCACCTACGAGACAGGACCAAATGAAGCTTTCTTT. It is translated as CASTYETGPNEAFF. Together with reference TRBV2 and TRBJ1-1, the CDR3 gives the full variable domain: EPEVTQTPSHQVTQMGQEVILRCVPISNHLYFYWYRQILGQKVEFLVSFYNNEISEKSEIFDDQFSVERPDGSNFTLKIRSTKLEDSAMYFCASTYETGPNEAFFGQGTRLTVV.

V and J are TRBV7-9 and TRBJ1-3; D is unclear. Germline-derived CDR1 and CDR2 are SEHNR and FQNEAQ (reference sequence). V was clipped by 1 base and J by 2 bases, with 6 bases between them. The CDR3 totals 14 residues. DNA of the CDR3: TGTGCCAGCAGCTTAGGCGTCACTGGAAACACCATATATTTT. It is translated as CASSLGVTGNTIYF.

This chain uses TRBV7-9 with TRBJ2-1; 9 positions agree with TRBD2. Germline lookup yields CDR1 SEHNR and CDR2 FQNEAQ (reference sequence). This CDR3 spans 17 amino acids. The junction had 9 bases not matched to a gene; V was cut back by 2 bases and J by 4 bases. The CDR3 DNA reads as TGTGCCAGCAGCTTACCTTTGAGACTAGCGGTATACAATGAGCAGTTCTTC. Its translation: CASSLPLRLAVYNEQFF. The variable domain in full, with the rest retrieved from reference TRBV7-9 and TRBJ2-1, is DTGVSQNPRHKITKRGQNVTFRCDPISEHNRLYWYRQTLGQGPEFLTYFQNEAQLEKSRLLSDRFSAERPKGSFSTLEIQRTEQGDSAMYLCASSLPLRLAVYNEQFFGPGTRLTVL.

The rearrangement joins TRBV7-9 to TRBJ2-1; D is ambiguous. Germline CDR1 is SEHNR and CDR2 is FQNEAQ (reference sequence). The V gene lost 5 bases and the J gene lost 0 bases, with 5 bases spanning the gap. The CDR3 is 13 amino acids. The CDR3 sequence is CASSQSSYNEQFF. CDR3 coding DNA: TGTGCCAGCAGCCAAAGCTCCTACAATGAGCAGTTCTTC.

CDR3 residues: CASSAEEGGTYEQYF. DNA of the CDR3: TGTGCCAGCAGCGCCGAGGAGGGAGGAACCTACGAGCAGTACTTC. The V and J genes are TRBV9 and TRBJ2-7; tentatively, D is TRBD2 (6 bases). V lost 3 bases and J 2 bases, leaving 15 bases between the germline ends. Germline values: CDR1 SGDLS, CDR2 YYNGEE. This CDR3 has 15 amino acids.

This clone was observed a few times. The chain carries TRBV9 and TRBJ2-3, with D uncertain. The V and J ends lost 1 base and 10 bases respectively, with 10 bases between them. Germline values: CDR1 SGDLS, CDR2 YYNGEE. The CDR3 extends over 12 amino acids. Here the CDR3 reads CASSVSLLPQYF. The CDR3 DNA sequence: TGTGCCAGCAGCGTATCCCTCCTCCCGCAGTATTTT.

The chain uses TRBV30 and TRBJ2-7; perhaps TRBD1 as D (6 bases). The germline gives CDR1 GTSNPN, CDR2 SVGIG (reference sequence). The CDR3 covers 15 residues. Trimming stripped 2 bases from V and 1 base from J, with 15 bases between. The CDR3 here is CAWSPSGTPSYEQYF. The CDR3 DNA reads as TGTGCCTGGAGTCCGTCCGGGACACCTTCCTACGAGCAGTACTTC.

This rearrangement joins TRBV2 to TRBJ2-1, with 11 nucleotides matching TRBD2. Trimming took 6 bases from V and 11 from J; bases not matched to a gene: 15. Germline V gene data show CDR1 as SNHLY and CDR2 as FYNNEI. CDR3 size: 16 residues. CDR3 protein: CASRRLAGLLSTKQFF. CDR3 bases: TGTGCCAGCAGGCGACTAGCGGGGTTGTTGTCGACAAAGCAGTTCTTC.

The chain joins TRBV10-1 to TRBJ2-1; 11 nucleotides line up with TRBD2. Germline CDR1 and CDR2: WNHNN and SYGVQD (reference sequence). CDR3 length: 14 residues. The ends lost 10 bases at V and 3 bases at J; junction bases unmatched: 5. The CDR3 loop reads CATGTSGFYNEQFF. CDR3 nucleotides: TGCGCCACCGGGACTAGCGGCTTCTACAATGAGCAGTTCTTC.

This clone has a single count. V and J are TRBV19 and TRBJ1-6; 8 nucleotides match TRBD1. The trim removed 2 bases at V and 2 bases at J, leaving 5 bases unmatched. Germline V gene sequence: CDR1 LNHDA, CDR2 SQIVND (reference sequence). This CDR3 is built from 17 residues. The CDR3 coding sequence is TGTGCCAGTAGTATACGGGGGACAGGCCCCTATAATTCACCCCTCCACTTT. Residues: CASSIRGTGPYNSPLHF.